What follows are 15 T cell receptor beta chains derived from one specimen sequenced in a study of metastatic and nonmetastatic thyroid tumors (dated by TCRdb to 2018 to 2021). Library creation used PCR. This sample was sequenced with an Illumina HiSeq 4000. The public reads were run again by TCRdb, first through fastp at Q25 and then through MiXCR, and only productive beta chains were kept. This sample gives 37,000 or so clones in total; 17% of them show up just once. The ten largest clones represent roughly 6.2% of the sample. No patient had received any treatment before thyroid surgery. Sequencing was done on a sample of blood. These receptors came from a male donor with papillary thyroid cancer or a benign thyroid nodule (not recorded which). Some clones in this sample may be carry-over from other donors' samples.

This clone was seen at least ten times. DNA for the CDR3: TGTGCCAGCAGCACCTCACAGGGCAACACCATATATTTT. Protein sequence: CASSTSQGNTIYF. The J gene is TRBJ1-3, the V gene TRBV7-2; possibly TRBD1 for D (6 bases). V shed 5 bases and J shed 7 bases, with 12 bases lying between them. Germline CDR1 is SGHTA and CDR2 is FQGNSA. This CDR3 has 13 residues.

The table lists this clone with many counts. The chain combines TRBV11-1 with TRBJ1-2; 12 bases line up with TRBD1. Trimming took 2 bases from V and 7 from J; bases not matched to a gene: 2. Germline V gene lookup returns CDR1 SGHAT and CDR2 FQDESV (reference sequence). This CDR3 contains 14 residues. The CDR3 coding sequence is TGTGCCAGCAGCTTATGGGACAGGGGGCCTGGCTACACCTTC. Translating gives CASSLWDRGPGYTF.

This clone was seen a few times. An end of the junction differs from the germline gene, which may be a read error. This chain uses TRBV6-1 with TRBJ2-5, with TRBD2 identical over 13 bases. There are 15 residues in the CDR3. CDR1 is MNHNS, CDR2 SASEGT, per germline. This CDR3 reads CVSSGLAGAQDTQYF. CDR3 bases: TGTGTCAGCAGTGGACTAGCGGGGGCACAAGATACCCAGTACTTC.

Of note for this clone: The same CDR3 also results from other DNA sequences found in this sample. V is TRBV6-4 and J is TRBJ2-3; 8 bases agree with TRBD2. The CDR3 extends over 14 amino acids. Trimming at V came to 3 bases and at J to 3 bases, leaving 2 bases not matched to a gene. Germline assignment: CDR1 MRHNA and CDR2 SNTAGT. Here the CDR3 reads CASSEAGGTDTQYF. The CDR3 coding sequence is TGTGCCAGCAGTGAGGCGGGGGGAACAGATACGCAGTATTTT.

The chain carries TRBV7-2 and TRBJ1-4; D remains ambiguous. V lost 3 bases, J lost 6 bases, and 14 bases lay in between. CDR1 is SGHTA, CDR2 FQGNSA, per germline. The CDR3 covers 15 residues. The CDR3 is CASSFTVSRYEKLFF. CDR3 sequence (DNA): TGTGCCAGCAGCTTTACAGTGTCCCGCTATGAAAAACTGTTTTTT.

This clone was seen ten or more times. A much larger clone differs from this one at a single base, so this may be a read error. This same CDR3 is encoded by further DNA sequences in the sample. This chain connects TRBV12-3 or TRBV12-4 to TRBJ1-1; perhaps TRBD1 as D (6 bases). The CDR3 sequence is 14 residues long. CDR3 sequence reads: CASTFGGLGTEAFF. In DNA form, the CDR3 reads TGCGCCAGCACCTTCGGGGGGCTGGGCACTGAAGCTTTCTTT.

This clone was found many times. The genes are TRBV5-1 and TRBJ1-1; 8 positions agree with TRBD1. Trimming at V came to 0 bases and at J to 2 bases, leaving 6 bases not matched to a gene. Germline V gives CDR1 SGHRS, CDR2 YFSETQ. The CDR3 loop spans 16 amino acids. This CDR3 is CASSLGQGRLNTEAFF. The CDR3 DNA follows: TGCGCCAGCAGCTTGGGACAGGGGCGACTAAACACTGAAGCTTTCTTT. Combining the CDR3 with reference TRBV5-1 and TRBJ1-1 gives the whole variable domain KAGVTQTPRYLIKTRGQQVTLSCSPISGHRSVSWYQQTPGQGLQFLFEYFSETQRNKGNFPGRFSGRQFSNSRSEMNVSTLELGDSALYLCASSLGQGRLNTEAFFGQGTRLTVV.

This clone was recorded many times. Other DNA sequences in this specimen translate into the identical CDR3. The genes are TRBV12-3 or TRBV12-4 and TRBJ1-2; D call uncertain. V was pared by 6 bases and J by 7 bases, with 9 bases between. The CDR3 extends over 11 amino acids. CDR3 sequence reads: CASSLLGGYTF. The CDR3 bases are TGTGCCAGCAGCCTCCTCGGTGGCTACACCTTC.

This clone was counted a few times. A read error may account for a junction end that differs from germline. The chain combines TRBV27 with TRBJ2-5; D not certain. This CDR3 is built from 14 residues. The germline V gene encodes CDR1 MNHEY and CDR2 SMNVEV (reference sequence). CDR3 nucleotides: TGTGCCAGCAGCCCTTGGGCATGCCAAGAGACTCAGTACTTC. It yields the protein CASSPWACQETQYF.

The genes are TRBV5-6 and TRBJ2-3, with D unresolved. The V gene's germline CDR1 is SGHDT and CDR2 YYEEEE. The CDR3 loop spans 18 amino acids. Trimming shortened V by 3 bases and J by 3 bases, and 23 bases separated the two germline ends. CDR3 DNA sequence: TGTGCCAGCAGCTCCACCCCTACTATCGGGTTAGGGACAGATACGCAGTATTTT. The encoded protein is CASSSTPTIGLGTDTQYF.

By sample fraction, this clone is medium-sized. V usage is TRBV10-3 and J usage is TRBJ1-1; D is possibly TRBD1 (5 bases). The length of the CDR3 is 16 residues. The germline CDR1 and CDR2 sequences are ENHRY and SYGVKD. V was shortened by 3 bases and J by 8 bases, with 22 bases between the two germline ends. As DNA, the CDR3 is TGTGCCATCAGTGACCCGATCCGTGGGACCCCTAAGGAAGCTTTCTTT. This translates into CAISDPIRGTPKEAFF.

This clone was seen repeatedly, ten times or more. This chain uses TRBV7-3 with TRBJ2-3; 10 nucleotides agree with TRBD2. CDR3 length: 14 amino acids. Looked up from germline, CDR1 is SGHTA and CDR2 is FQGTGA. Unmatched junction bases numbered 2, after V lost 2 bases and J lost 6 bases. This CDR3 is CASSLSGLADTQYF. The DNA of the CDR3 is TGTGCCAGCAGCTTATCGGGACTAGCGGATACGCAGTATTTT.

Ten or more counts support this clone. The V call is TRBV5-5, the J call TRBJ2-1; 8 bases are shared with TRBD2. The CDR3 consists of 15 residues. Germline V lookup: CDR1 SGHKS, CDR2 YYEKEE (reference sequence). With 0 bases clipped from V and 4 bases from J, the junction kept 3 bases outside the gene matches. CDR3 nucleotide sequence: TGTGCCAGCAGCTTGGGACTAGCGAGTTACAATGAGCAGTTCTTC. This sequence encodes CASSLGLASYNEQFF.

Many counts were recorded for this clone. V and J are TRBV6-4 and TRBJ2-2; D uncertain. The CDR3 sequence is 13 residues long. Looked up from germline, CDR1 is MRHNA and CDR2 is SNTAGT. Trimming removed 2 bases at V and 3 bases at J, with 4 bases between. CDR3 DNA sequence: TGTGCCAGCAGTGACCAAGACACCGGGGAGCTGTTTTTT. It specifies CASSDQDTGELFF.

Comments on this clone: The junction departs from the called germline gene at one end, perhaps through a read error. Written as DNA, the CDR3 is TGTGCCAGTAGCTTAGTCCTCCAGTGCGTTGAGCAGTTCTTC. It codes for CASSLVLQCVEQFF. The genes are TRBV7-9 and TRBJ2-1; D gene ambiguous. The CDR3 extends over 14 amino acids. From germline, CDR1 is SEHNR and CDR2 FQNEAQ (reference sequence).